This section outlines one TCR beta chain sequence together with its context. These data come from a study of T-cell memory formation after mild COVID-19. The CDR3 length is 19 residues. Germline trimming cut 0 bases from V and 2 bases from J; bases unmatched to any gene: 14. Germline lookup yields CDR1 LGHNA and CDR2 YSLEER. Constant-segment primers served in 5'RACE that generated TCR alpha and TCR beta cDNA libraries bearing sample barcodes and UMIs. TCRdb re-called the 5' RACE reads through MiXCR, storing one row per CDR3 protein. The data show about 290,000 distinct CDR3 sequences, about a sixth seen once.

This clonotype originated in a man aged 18-30 years who had mild COVID-19 (a few samples of this study predate the infection). Cell type and time point are not known. The chain couples TRBV4-3 to TRBJ2-3; 7 positions agree with TRBD2. Input material: PBMCs or a T cell subset sorted from them (not recorded which). This CDR3 reads CASSQDEGSGDVYTDTQYF. In nucleotides, the CDR3 is TGCGCCAGCAGCCAAGATGAGGGGAGCGGGGATGTTTACACAGATACGCAGTATTTT.